This TCR beta chain was identified during a study of cytomegalovirus exposure and HLA in healthy donors. Study results and limitations: An apparent linkage of common viral pathogens to several of the most significant clusters emerged in a later analysis. Analysis was carried out at a later point, and it linked a missense DCLRE1C variant to TCR beta V- and J-gene trimming. Later, an analysis showed that TCR beta chains associated with HLA were more clonally expanded than others that were equally common. Later analysis reportedly placed an Asian-associated ancestry cluster below the roughly 680-donor mean in N-insertions.

PCR was performed using 60 Vbeta and 13 Jbeta primers. Using immunoSEQ multiplex PCR, the repertoire was profiled, and TCRdb retains in-frame clones only, with some absent. Found here are 180,000 or so clones, around 78% of them singletons; the top ten hold under 2.5%. On this clone itself: The antigen remains unidentified.

Per germline, CDR1 SGHRS and CDR2 YFSETQ. This CDR3 is built from 13 residues. Deletions cut 0 bases from V and 3 bases from J, with 6 bases between. This sequence joins TRBV5-1 and TRBJ2-5; tentative D call: TRBD1 (6 bases). The sample was PBMCs. This clonotype was sampled from a young woman in good health and CMV-seropositive. In nucleotides, the CDR3 is TGCGCCAGCAGCTTGGGGACAGAAGAGACCCAGTACTTC. Amino acid sequence: CASSLGTEETQYF.